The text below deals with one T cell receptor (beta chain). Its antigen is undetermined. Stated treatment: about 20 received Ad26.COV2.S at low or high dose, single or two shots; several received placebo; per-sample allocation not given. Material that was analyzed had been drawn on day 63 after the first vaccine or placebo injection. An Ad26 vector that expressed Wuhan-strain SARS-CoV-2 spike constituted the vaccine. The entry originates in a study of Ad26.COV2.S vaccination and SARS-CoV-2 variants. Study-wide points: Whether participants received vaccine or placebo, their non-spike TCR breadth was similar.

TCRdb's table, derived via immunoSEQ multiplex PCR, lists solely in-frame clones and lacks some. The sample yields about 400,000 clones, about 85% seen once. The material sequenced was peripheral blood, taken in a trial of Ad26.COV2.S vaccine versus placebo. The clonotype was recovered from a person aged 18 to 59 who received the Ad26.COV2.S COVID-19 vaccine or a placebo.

The CDR3 sequence is CASRTSRALTEAFF. The CDR3, as DNA: TGTGCCAGCAGGACGTCGAGGGCTTTAACTGAAGCTTTCTTT. This chain links TRBV7-9 with TRBJ1-1; D is unclear. The V and J ends lost 6 bases and 5 bases respectively, with 16 bases between them. Germline V gene lookup returns CDR1 SEHNR and CDR2 FQNEAQ (reference sequence). This CDR3 comprises 14 residues.